This T cell receptor beta chain originates from a study of T cells in Graves' hyperthyroidism and ophthalmopathy. General study findings and limits: The model foresaw ophthalmopathy a median around 6.4 months prior to onset.

TCR beta CDR3 regions were amplified from RNA. The HTBI set primed first-round TCR CDR3 RT-PCR. TCRdb itself ran the multiplex PCR reads through MiXCR, one entry per CDR3 protein. There are 600,000 or so distinct CDR3 sequences in the sample; around 13% occur only once, and roughly an eighth lies in the top ten. In its sample, this clonotype was seen a few times. What it binds is not known. The V end was cut by 4 bases, the J end by 5 bases, with 14 bases between. CDR1 and CDR2 from the germline V gene are SEHNR and FQNEAQ (reference sequence). This CDR3 spans 15 amino acids. The specimen was blood. The chain recombines TRBV7-9 with TRBJ1-4, with D unclear. This TCR derives from a woman aged 50 to 60 with Graves' ophthalmopathy. CDR3 in DNA: TGTGCCAGCAGCTATTGGCGGCAGCAGAATGAAAAACTGTTTTTT. Encoded protein: CASSYWRQQNEKLFF.